This TCR beta chain is drawn from a study of T cells after somatic rescue of genetic block. TCRdb keeps only in-frame clones here, not all; method: immunoSEQ multiplex PCR. The sample contains approximately 67,000 clones, 92% of which appear only once. V was trimmed by 5 bases and J by 10 bases, leaving 18 bases between them. Germline CDR1 reads LNHDA; CDR2 reads SQIVND (reference sequence). The CDR3 is 15 amino acids. Specimen: peripheral blood mononuclear cells (PBMCs). The TCR was taken from a man between 35 and 55 years old. This chain links TRBV19 with TRBJ1-6, with TRBD1 as a possible D gene (6 bases). This CDR3 is CASSPRTERRSPLHF. In DNA, the CDR3 is TGTGCCAGTAGTCCTCGGACAGAACGGCGGTCACCCCTCCACTTT.